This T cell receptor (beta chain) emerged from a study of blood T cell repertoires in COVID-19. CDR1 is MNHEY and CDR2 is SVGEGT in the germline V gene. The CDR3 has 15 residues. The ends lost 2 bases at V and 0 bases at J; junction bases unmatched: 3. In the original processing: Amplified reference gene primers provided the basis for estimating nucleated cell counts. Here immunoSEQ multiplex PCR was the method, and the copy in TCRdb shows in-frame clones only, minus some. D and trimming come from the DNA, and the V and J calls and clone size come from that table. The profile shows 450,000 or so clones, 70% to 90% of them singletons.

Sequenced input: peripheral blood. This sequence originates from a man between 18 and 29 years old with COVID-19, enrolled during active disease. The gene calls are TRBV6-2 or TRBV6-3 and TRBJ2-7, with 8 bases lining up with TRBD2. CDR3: CASSYGGGISYEQYF. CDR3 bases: TGTGCCAGCAGTTACGGCGGGGGGATCTCCTACGAGCAGTACTTC.